The present T cell receptor beta chain was sequenced within a study of cytomegalovirus exposure and HLA in healthy donors. In its sample, this clone was seen once. Here immunoSEQ multiplex PCR was the method, and the copy in TCRdb shows in-frame clones only, minus some. The table has around 60,000 clones, about 96% seen once; the top ten hold around 1.2%. Germline V gives CDR1 SGDLS, CDR2 YYNGEE. V lost 4 bases, J lost 6 bases, and 6 bases stayed unmatched. The CDR3 extends over 15 amino acids. This receptor was obtained from a woman between 18 and 29 years old in good health and CMV-seronegative. The sequenced material came from PBMCs. V gene TRBV9 combines with J gene TRBJ1-3; 11 bases match TRBD1. The CDR3 coding sequence is TGTGCCAGCAGCCTCCGGACAGGGGGCGAAAACACCATATATTTT. This encodes CASSLRTGGENTIYF.